This T cell receptor beta chain originates from a study of T cell repertoires in ileal Crohn's disease (dated by TCRdb to between 2019 and 2020). As for the study more broadly: At the time of surgery, roughly 35% of patients were active smokers, and the median duration of disease was about 8.5 years. All patients had surgery for a complication: stricturing disease in roughly 60% and penetrating disease in about 40%. Roughly half of the patients were given postoperative therapy, with 15 to 20 on anti-TNF agents and 10 to 12 on thiopurines. The TCR repertoire was analysed in 55 to 70 patients with Crohn's disease drawn from a prospective multicentre cohort. The study was conducted in parallel with a multicentre cohort that was designed to identify predictors of early endoscopic recurrence following ileocolonic resection. A Rutgeerts score above i0 was used to define endoscopic postoperative recurrence. A total of around 150 mucosal samples from about 57 patients were sequenced, collected from several sites on the surgical specimen as well as at postoperative endoscopy. Broader findings and caveats from the paper: Mucosal CD4 and CD8 T cells were sorted and sequenced only in a subgroup of patients, the size of which was not stated. Compared with CD4 T cells, sorted CD8 T cells contained more high-frequency clones, which suggests that the mucosal expansions were mostly CD8. Endoscopic recurrence was linked to a higher percentage of high-frequency clones at surgery, and recurrence occurred in every patient whose clonality exceeded 26.8% (18/57). A significantly higher proportion of clonal expansions was observed in active smokers at surgery than in non-smokers (about 25% vs 20%, p=0.02).

Comments on this clone: The clone's antigen remains unknown. No clone much larger than this one lies a single base away; base qualities are absent.

Eligible patients were adults with ileal or ileocolonic Crohn's disease who had an indication for ileocolonic resection. Whole ileal mucosal biopsies were kept frozen at -80 degrees C prior to DNA extraction. Genomic DNA was isolated from frozen whole biopsies using a TRizol-based method, and the DNA was quantified with a NanoDrop 2000 spectrophotometer. The germline V gene specifies SGHRS as CDR1 and YFSETQ as CDR2. The V end loses 5 bases and the J end loses 2 bases, and a stretch of 13 bases separates them. The CDR3 sequence holds 14 residues, the cysteine and phenylalanine included. The kept DNA is CDR3 alone, 42 bases in frame from the first base. For commercial TCRB immunosequencing, approximately 460 nanograms of biopsy DNA were submitted for each sample. Adaptive Biotechnology amplified CDR3 regions from genomic DNA with a two-step multiplex PCR that controlled for amplification bias. Primers covering every V and J gene segment were used in the first PCR, while barcodes and Illumina adapters were added in the second PCR. CDR3 libraries were sequenced on an Illumina instrument. The authors' pipeline ran thus. The analysis used both the pipelines supplied by the vendor and custom analysis of the raw data in R/Bioconductor with R version 3.3.0. Clonality, which ranges from 0 to 1, was calculated as the inverse of the normalised Shannon entropy across all productive clones. The repertoire share taken up by the top 100 clones defined high-frequency clones, and only clones that passed a 95% confidence test were kept. Repertoire diversity was measured with the Simpson index, and overlap between samples was measured with the Morisita-Horn index. Held by TCRdb, this immuneACCESS table contains in-frame sequences only and omits some clones. Under half of the omission traces to an unresolved V gene where checked; the cause of the rest is unknown. The V and J calls and the clone size are those of that table, but D and trimming were determined from the DNA. This sample gives 12,000 to 15,000 clones in total; roughly 78% of them show up just once. Less than 20% of the sample comes from the top ten.

Sequenced sample: ileal tissue. The TCR originated in an adult with Crohn's disease. The chain is encoded by TRBV5-1 joined to TRBJ1-2, with no confident D gene call. CDR3 reads: CASRGGPGNYGYTF. The DNA sequence is given as TGCGCCAGCAGAGGAGGGCCGGGGAACTATGGCTACACCTTC.